This T cell receptor (beta chain) stems from a study of T cells expressing NK-cell markers. Study as a whole: Just one sequenced donor of eight was HCMV-seronegative, while seven were seropositive. Findings and caveats of the study: Dominant NKG2C+ clonotypes accounted for about 1.0-7.0% of CD8+ T cells in six donors.

Libraries used 5'RACE template switching adding universal primer site and UMIs. Reprocessing the 5' RACE reads, TCRdb reports a single entry for every CDR3 protein and omits DNA. The sample holds about 170,000 distinct CDR3 sequences. This CDR3 has 17 residues. Germline V lookup: CDR1 MNHNS, CDR2 SASEGT. For this clonotype: Its specificity is unknown.

V is TRBV6-1 and J is TRBJ1-5; TCRdb's D call of TRBD1 is untestable without DNA. Material: blood T cells: a sorted CD56 or NKG2C T cell subset, CD4+ or CD8+ T cells, or bulk PBMC T cells (not recorded which). The receptor comes from a man aged 18-69 years in good health. CDR3 protein: CASSEALGVPDHQPQHF.